The T cell receptor (beta chain) described here comes from a study of shared clonotypes between healthy human individuals. The germline V gene encodes CDR1 WNHNN and CDR2 SYGVQD (reference sequence). The CDR3 spans 13 residues. Germline trimming cut 3 bases from V and 4 bases from J; bases unmatched to any gene: 3. A CD45RA-negative memory subset and a CD45RA+ naive subset were separated from the CD4+ cells. Sequencing was performed with immunoSEQ multiplex PCR; in TCRdb, only in-frame clones are kept and a portion is missing. The data show approximately 1.4 million clones, 95% to 99% seen once. Sequencing was carried out using naive CD4+ T cells sorted from blood. Subset reported: CD45RA+ positively selected. This TCR was recovered from a man aged 25 to 40 in good health. The chain employs TRBV10-1 and TRBJ2-7; 7 bases line up with TRBD2. The CDR3, as DNA: TGCGCCAGCAGTGAAGCGGGGCCTTACGAGCAGTACTTC. Protein sequence: CASSEAGPYEQYF.